This TCR beta chain was sequenced during a study of CDR3 diversity in severe acne. CDR3 length: 14 residues. Germline CDR1 LNHNV, CDR2 YYDKDF (reference sequence). Trimming pared 1 base from V and 4 bases from J, leaving 7 bases between. Via MiXCR, TCRdb re-called the PCR reads, giving one row per CDR3 protein. The data contain about 76,000 distinct CDR3 sequences, over 40% of them singletons. The chain employs TRBV15 and TRBJ1-4; the D is unclear. The sequence was obtained from a male donor in good health, without acne. Source material: blood. The CDR3 region has the DNA TGTGCCACCAGCAGAGGCAGAAGTAATGAAAAACTGTTTTTT. Its protein is CATSRGRSNEKLFF. Full variable domain (missing parts from reference TRBV15 and TRBJ1-4): DAMVIQNPRYQVTQFGKPVTLSCSQTLNHNVMYWYQQKSSQAPKLLFHYYDKDFNNEADTPDNFQSRRPNTSFCFLDIRSPGLGDTAMYLCATSRGRSNEKLFFGSGTQLSVL.